Following are 24 T cell receptor beta chains from one sample sequenced in a study of blood T cell repertoires in COVID-19. The repertoire was sequenced with immunoSEQ multiplex PCR; TCRdb's copy has only in-frame clones and lacks some. This table has about 200,000 clones, approximately 91% appearing once. What was sequenced was peripheral blood. The source of these receptors is a man aged 18 to 29 with active or convalescent COVID-19.

The J gene is TRBJ2-2, the V gene TRBV7-9; 8 bases are shared with TRBD1. Germline V CDR1 and CDR2: SEHNR, FQNEAQ (reference sequence). J lost 0 bases, V lost 6 bases, and 15 bases had no gene match. The CDR3 spans 19 residues. DNA for the CDR3: TGTGCCAGCAGGGGGATCGGACAGGGCCGGGAAGCGAACACCGGGGAGCTGTTTTTT. Its protein is CASRGIGQGREANTGELFF.

The gene calls are TRBV6-4 and TRBJ2-3, with a tentative D call TRBD2 (5 bases). This CDR3 has 16 residues. Trimming shortened V by 3 bases and J by 2 bases, and 15 bases separated the two germline ends. CDR1 is MRHNA and CDR2 is SNTAGT in the germline V gene. CDR3 DNA: TGTGCCAGCAGTGAGTCCAGCGGAGGACTCACAGATACGCAGTATTTT. Amino acids: CASSESSGGLTDTQYF.

J is TRBJ2-1 and V is TRBV6-1, with unresolved D. Germline CDR1 is MNHNS and CDR2 is SASEGT. The CDR3 totals 13 residues. Deletions cut 2 bases from V and 9 bases from J, with 11 bases between. CDR3 region: CASSESTVSEQFF. In nucleotides, the CDR3 is TGTGCCAGCAGTGAAAGTACAGTGTCTGAGCAGTTCTTC.

The chain uses TRBV6-2 or TRBV6-3 and TRBJ2-1, with 9 nucleotides matching TRBD2. Germline-derived CDR1 and CDR2 are MNHEY and SVGEGT. The CDR3 length is 17 residues. Losses at the gene ends were 5 bases for V and 4 bases for J; bases not matched to a gene: 12. The CDR3, as DNA: TGTGCCAGCAGTCCACGGGGGTCTAGCGGGAAATACAATGAGCAGTTCTTC. Its translation: CASSPRGSSGKYNEQFF.

This chain uses TRBV3-1 (or the pseudogene TRBV3-2) with TRBJ1-4; D remains unclear. The V end was cut by 4 bases, the J end by 0 bases, with 6 bases between. The germline V gene encodes CDR1 LGHDT and CDR2 YNNKEL (reference sequence). The CDR3 runs 14 residues. CDR3 protein: CASSRVATNEKLFF. Written as DNA, the CDR3 is TGTGCCAGCAGCCGAGTTGCAACTAATGAAAAACTGTTTTTT.

CDR3 amino acids: CASSDQGAYGYTF. The CDR3 bases are TGCGCCAGCAGCGACCAGGGGGCCTATGGCTACACCTTC. The V and J genes are TRBV4-3 and TRBJ1-2; 8 bases are a match to TRBD1. This CDR3 has 13 residues. Germline V gene data show CDR1 as LGHNA and CDR2 as YSLEER. Trimming removed 5 bases from V and 4 bases from J; junction bases left unmatched: 3.

This clone was seen more than once but under ten times. This chain joins TRBV12-3 or TRBV12-4 and TRBJ1-2; a possible D gene is TRBD1 (5 bases). The CDR3 sequence is 13 residues long. The ends were cut back, 6 bases at V and 0 bases at J, with 8 bases in the middle. Here the CDR3 DNA reads TGTGCCAGCAGGACGACAGCTAACTATGGCTACACCTTC. It codes for CASRTTANYGYTF.

The chain uses TRBV27 and TRBJ2-1; 9 positions match TRBD2. CDR1 and CDR2 from the germline V gene are MNHEY and SMNVEV (reference sequence). J lost 9 bases, V lost 2 bases, and 8 bases had no gene match. This CDR3 contains 15 residues. CDR3 protein: CASSLGIAGAGEQFF. CDR3 nucleotides: TGTGCCAGCAGTTTAGGAATAGCGGGAGCGGGTGAGCAGTTCTTC.

The genes are TRBV4-1 and TRBJ2-3, with a tentative D call TRBD2 (5 bases). Looked up from germline, CDR1 is MGHRA and CDR2 is YSYEKL. V lost 4 bases, J lost 4 bases, and 6 bases lay in between. The CDR3 runs 12 residues. In DNA, the CDR3 is TGCGCCAGCAGCCCCGGGGCAGATACGCAGTATTTT. As protein: CASSPGADTQYF.

The V call is TRBV19, the J call TRBJ2-3; perhaps TRBD2 as D (6 bases). Trimming left V 3 bases short and J 2 bases short, with 12 bases between. The germline V gene encodes CDR1 LNHDA and CDR2 SQIVND (reference sequence). This CDR3 is 15 amino acids long. CDR3 residues: CASSIIGGNTDTQYF. CDR3 sequence (DNA): TGTGCCAGTAGTATTATTGGGGGGAACACAGATACGCAGTATTTT.

The rearrangement joins TRBV11-2 to TRBJ2-4, with TRBD2 as a possible D gene (7 bases). CDR3 size: 17 residues. CDR1 SGHAT and CDR2 FQNNGV come from the germline V gene. V was pared by 5 bases and J by 7 bases, with 24 bases between. The CDR3 here is CASSPRRSGGPGNIQYF. The CDR3 DNA is TGTGCCAGCAGCCCGCGACGGTCCGGGGGGCCCGGGAACATTCAGTACTTC.

The rearrangement joins TRBV29-1 to TRBJ1-2; 8 positions match TRBD1. CDR1 and CDR2 (germline): SQVTM, ANQGSEA. The CDR3 extends over 13 amino acids. V shed 7 bases, J shed 5 bases, and the junction held 9 bases outside the gene matches. CDR3 loop: CSAPRQGRYGYTF. CDR3 nucleotides: TGCAGCGCCCCACGACAGGGGAGGTATGGCTACACCTTC.

This chain connects TRBV6-5 to TRBJ1-1; 9 bases agree with TRBD1. The V gene end was trimmed by 6 bases and the J gene end by 1 base; junction bases not matched to a gene: 6. The CDR3 extends over 15 amino acids. Germline CDR1 and CDR2: MNHEY and SVGAGI. In DNA, the CDR3 is TGTGCCAGCAGCCGGGACAGGGATCCGAACACTGAAGCTTTCTTT. Translation: CASSRDRDPNTEAFF.

The gene calls are TRBV3-1 (or the pseudogene TRBV3-2) and TRBJ2-3, with 7 bases identical to TRBD2. Germline CDR1 is LGHDT and CDR2 is YNNKEL (reference sequence). The CDR3 runs to 17 residues. V shed 1 base, J shed 1 base, and the junction held 8 bases outside the gene matches. CDR3 bases: TGTGCCAGCAGCCAAGGTCCAGCGGGACGTGGCACAGATACGCAGTATTTT. Translated, it gives CASSQGPAGRGTDTQYF.

The DNA of the CDR3 is TGTGCCAGCAGCCGGGGAAGGGGTGAGCAGTACTTC. It codes for CASSRGRGEQYF. The rearrangement uses TRBV3-1 (or the pseudogene TRBV3-2) and TRBJ2-7, with D perhaps TRBD1 (5 bases). The V and J ends lost 4 bases and 7 bases respectively, with 11 bases between them. CDR3 length: 12 amino acids. Germline values: CDR1 LGHDT, CDR2 YNNKEL (reference sequence).

The genes are TRBV2 and TRBJ1-5; possible D gene TRBD1, 5 bases. Germline V gene lookup returns CDR1 SNHLY and CDR2 FYNNEI. The ends were cut back, 1 base at V and 3 bases at J, with 10 bases in the middle. The CDR3 has 15 amino acids. The CDR3 sequence: CASSEDRSPNQPQHF. As DNA, the CDR3 is TGTGCCAGCAGTGAAGACAGGTCGCCCAATCAGCCCCAGCATTTT.

The J gene is TRBJ1-1, the V gene TRBV7-2; TRBD1 matches at 8 bases. Germline assignment: CDR1 SGHTA and CDR2 FQGNSA. The CDR3 has 15 residues. V was pared by 4 bases and J by 1 base, with 5 bases of the junction left unmatched. The CDR3 region is CASSSGGAANTEAFF. The CDR3 DNA reads as TGTGCCAGCAGCTCAGGGGGCGCAGCGAACACTGAAGCTTTCTTT.

The chain joins TRBV7-9 to TRBJ1-3; D is unclear. V lost 3 bases and J 3 bases, leaving 3 bases between the germline ends. The CDR3 extends over 12 amino acids. The germline V gene has CDR1 SEHNR and CDR2 FQNEAQ (reference sequence). CDR3 in DNA: TGTGCCAGCAGCTTCGGTGGAAACACCATATATTTT. It codes for CASSFGGNTIYF. The variable domain in full, with the rest retrieved from reference TRBV7-9 and TRBJ1-3, is DTGVSQNPRHKITKRGQNVTFRCDPISEHNRLYWYRQTLGQGPEFLTYFQNEAQLEKSRLLSDRFSAERPKGSFSTLEIQRTEQGDSAMYLCASSFGGNTIYFGEGSWLTVV.

The chain is built from TRBV6-5 and TRBJ1-2; D possibly corresponds to TRBD1 (6 bases). Germline CDR1 is MNHEY and CDR2 is SVGAGI. The length of the CDR3 is 16 residues. Trimming took off 0 bases at V and 2 bases at J, with 13 bases between the two ends. In DNA form, the CDR3 reads TGTGCCAGCAGTTACTCGAGCAGGGGACACAACTATGGCTACACCTTC. Translated: CASSYSSRGHNYGYTF.

CDR3: CASSLAWAGDYGYTF. The CDR3 region has the DNA TGTGCCAGCAGCTTAGCTTGGGCAGGGGACTATGGCTACACCTTC. V usage is TRBV7-9 and J usage is TRBJ1-2; D perhaps matches TRBD1 (6 bases). CDR3 length equals 15 residues. The ends were cut back, 0 bases at V and 3 bases at J, with 11 bases in the middle. CDR1 SEHNR and CDR2 FQNEAQ come from the germline V gene (reference sequence).

This rearrangement joins TRBV11-2 to TRBJ1-2; 7 nucleotides match TRBD1. Germline CDR1 and CDR2: SGHAT and FQNNGV. Unmatched junction bases numbered 11, after V lost 3 bases and J lost 7 bases. The CDR3 runs to 15 residues. The CDR3 loop is CASSFSPQGGPGYTF. The CDR3 coding sequence is TGTGCCAGCAGCTTTAGTCCCCAGGGGGGACCTGGCTACACCTTC.

This chain uses TRBV10-3 with TRBJ2-7, with a tentative D call TRBD2 (7 bases). V was pared by 3 bases and J by 0 bases, with 12 bases between. The CDR3 has 15 residues. Germline assignment: CDR1 ENHRY and CDR2 SYGVKD. CDR3: CAISDQGRASYEQYF. CDR3 nucleotide sequence: TGTGCCATCAGTGATCAGGGGAGGGCCTCCTACGAGCAGTACTTC.

The rearrangement joins TRBV4-1 to TRBJ2-7; D may be TRBD1 (5 bases). The CDR3 loop spans 15 amino acids. V lost 0 bases, J lost 3 bases, and 12 bases lay in between. Per germline, CDR1 MGHRA and CDR2 YSYEKL. The CDR3 spells CASSQEEGASYEQYF. CDR3 nucleotide sequence: TGCGCCAGCAGCCAAGAGGAAGGGGCGAGCTACGAGCAGTACTTC.

This chain uses TRBV12-3 or TRBV12-4 with TRBJ2-3; 10 positions match TRBD2. The CDR3 extends over 13 amino acids. The ends lost 8 bases at V and 6 bases at J; junction bases unmatched: 5. The CDR3, as DNA: TGTGCCAGCTCTAGCGGGAGTCAGGATACGCAGTATTTT. Encoded protein: CASSSGSQDTQYF.